Listed here are 2 T cell receptor beta chains from one sample, sequenced in a study of T cell repertoires and HLA-DP antigens (dated by TCRdb to 2017 to 2018). Libraries were built with the immunoSEQ multiplex PCR assay. Entries here come from immuneACCESS through TCRdb and include only in-frame sequences with V and J called. Some clones fail to appear in such tables; in the studies checked, an unresolved V gene covers under half of the shortfall, and the cause of the remainder is unknown. Recorded for this sample are about 73,000 clones; about 80% of them occurred a single time. The ten top clones hold 1.6% of the sample. These receptors' antigens are unknown. Material: CD4+ T cells from PBMCs. The receptors derive from a man between 60 and 75 years old in good health and CMV-seronegative.

The chain has TRBV10-3 and TRBJ2-7, with 10 bases aligning to TRBD2. The CDR3 has 15 amino acids. The V and J ends lost 3 bases and 9 bases, in that order; junction bases with no gene match: 11. Germline loops: CDR1 ENHRY, CDR2 SYGVKD. Written as DNA, the CDR3 is TGTGCCATCAGTGACGGCCCTAGCGGGGGTTCTAGGCAGTACGTC. The encoded protein is CAISDGPSGGSRQYV.

The chain recombines TRBV11-2 with TRBJ2-7; D may correspond to TRBD1 or TRBD2 (5 bases each). Trimming shortened V by 3 bases and J by 2 bases, and 17 bases separated the two germline ends. The CDR3 has 16 amino acids. CDR1 and CDR2 (germline): SGHAT, FQNNGV. The CDR3 coding sequence is TGTGCCAGCAGCTTTGGGACGAGTACAAGACCCTACGAGCAGTACGTC. It is translated as CASSFGTSTRPYEQYV.